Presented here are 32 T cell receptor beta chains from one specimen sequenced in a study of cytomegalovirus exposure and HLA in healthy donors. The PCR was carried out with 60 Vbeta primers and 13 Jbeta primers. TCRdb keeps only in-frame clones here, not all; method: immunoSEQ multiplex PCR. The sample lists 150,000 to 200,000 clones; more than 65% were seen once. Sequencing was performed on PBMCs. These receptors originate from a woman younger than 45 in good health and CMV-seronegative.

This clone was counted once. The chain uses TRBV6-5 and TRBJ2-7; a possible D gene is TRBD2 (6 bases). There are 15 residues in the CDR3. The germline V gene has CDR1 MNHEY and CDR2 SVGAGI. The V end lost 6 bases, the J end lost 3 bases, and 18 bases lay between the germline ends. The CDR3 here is CASSQAGFGVYEQYF. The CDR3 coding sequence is TGTGCCAGCAGCCAGGCGGGGTTCGGGGTCTACGAGCAGTACTTC.

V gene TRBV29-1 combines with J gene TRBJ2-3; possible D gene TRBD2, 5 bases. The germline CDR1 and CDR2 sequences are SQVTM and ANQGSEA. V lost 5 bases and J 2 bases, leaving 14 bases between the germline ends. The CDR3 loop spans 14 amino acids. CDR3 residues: CSVFPSGNTDTQYF. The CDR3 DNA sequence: TGCAGCGTTTTCCCGAGCGGAAACACAGATACGCAGTATTTT.

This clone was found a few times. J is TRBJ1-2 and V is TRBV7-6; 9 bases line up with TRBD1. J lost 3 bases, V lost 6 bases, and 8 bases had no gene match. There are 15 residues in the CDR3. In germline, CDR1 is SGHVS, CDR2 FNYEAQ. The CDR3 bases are TGTGCCAGCAGTCGAGGGGGACAGGGAGACTATGGCTACACCTTC. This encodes CASSRGGQGDYGYTF.

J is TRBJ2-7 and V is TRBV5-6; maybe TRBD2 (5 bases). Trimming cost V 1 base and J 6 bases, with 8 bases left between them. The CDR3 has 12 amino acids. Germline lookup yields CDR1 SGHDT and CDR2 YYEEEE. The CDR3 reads CASSLRAGEQYF. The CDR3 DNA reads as TGTGCCAGCAGCTTGAGGGCGGGCGAGCAGTACTTC.

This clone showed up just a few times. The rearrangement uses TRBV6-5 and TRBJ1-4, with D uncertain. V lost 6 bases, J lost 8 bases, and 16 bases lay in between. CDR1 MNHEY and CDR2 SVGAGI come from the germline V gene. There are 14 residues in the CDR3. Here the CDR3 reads CASRVASGAEKLFF. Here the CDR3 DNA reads TGTGCCAGCAGAGTAGCCTCGGGAGCCGAAAAACTGTTTTTT.

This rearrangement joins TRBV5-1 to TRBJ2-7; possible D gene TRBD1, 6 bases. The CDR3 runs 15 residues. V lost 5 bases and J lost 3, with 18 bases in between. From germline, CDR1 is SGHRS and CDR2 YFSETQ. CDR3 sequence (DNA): TGCGCCAGCAGGACGGACAGTTCCACAGTCTACGAGCAGTACTTC. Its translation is CASRTDSSTVYEQYF. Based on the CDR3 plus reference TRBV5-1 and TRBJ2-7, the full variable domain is KAGVTQTPRYLIKTRGQQVTLSCSPISGHRSVSWYQQTPGQGLQFLFEYFSETQRNKGNFPGRFSGRQFSNSRSEMNVSTLELGDSALYLCASRTDSSTVYEQYFGPGTRLTVT.

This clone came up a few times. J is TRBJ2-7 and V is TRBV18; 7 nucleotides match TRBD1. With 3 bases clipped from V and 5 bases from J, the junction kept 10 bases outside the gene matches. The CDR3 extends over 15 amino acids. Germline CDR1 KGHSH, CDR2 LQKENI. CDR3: CASSPSGTARNEQYF. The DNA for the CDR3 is TGTGCCAGCTCACCCTCCGGGACAGCCAGGAACGAGCAGTACTTC.

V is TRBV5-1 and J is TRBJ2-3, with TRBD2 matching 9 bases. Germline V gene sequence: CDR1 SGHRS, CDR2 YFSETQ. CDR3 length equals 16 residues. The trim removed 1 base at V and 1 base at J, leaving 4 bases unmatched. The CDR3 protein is CASSLWRGGRTDTQYF. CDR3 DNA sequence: TGCGCCAGCAGCTTGTGGCGGGGGGGTCGCACAGATACGCAGTATTTT.

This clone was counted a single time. CDR3 amino acids: CASSLFVAPSDSPLHF. CDR3 DNA sequence: TGTGCCAGCAGCTTGTTTGTGGCTCCGTCCGATTCACCCCTCCACTTT. This chain joins TRBV5-5 and TRBJ1-6; no clear D. The V and J ends lost 1 base and 8 bases respectively, with 16 bases between them. Germline CDR1 reads SGHKS; CDR2 reads YYEKEE (reference sequence). The CDR3 is 16 amino acids.

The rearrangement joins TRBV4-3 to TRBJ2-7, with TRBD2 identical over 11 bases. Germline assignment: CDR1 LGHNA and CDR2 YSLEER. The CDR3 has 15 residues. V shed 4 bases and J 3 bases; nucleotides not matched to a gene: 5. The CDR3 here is CASSRVGTSGYEQYF. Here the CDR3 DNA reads TGCGCCAGCAGCCGAGTAGGGACTAGCGGCTACGAGCAGTACTTC.

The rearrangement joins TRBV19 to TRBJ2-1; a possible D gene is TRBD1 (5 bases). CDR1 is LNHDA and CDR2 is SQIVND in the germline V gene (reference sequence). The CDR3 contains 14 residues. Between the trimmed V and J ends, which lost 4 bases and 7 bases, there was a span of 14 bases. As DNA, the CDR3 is TGTGCCAGTAGTAGAAGGGCTTCAGGGAATGAGCAGTTCTTC. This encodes CASSRRASGNEQFF. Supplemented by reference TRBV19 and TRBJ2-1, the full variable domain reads DGGITQSPKYLFRKEGQNVTLSCEQNLNHDAMYWYRQDPGQGLRLIYYSQIVNDFQKGDIAEGYSVSREKKESFPLTVTSAQKNPTAFYLCASSRRASGNEQFFGPGTRLTVL.

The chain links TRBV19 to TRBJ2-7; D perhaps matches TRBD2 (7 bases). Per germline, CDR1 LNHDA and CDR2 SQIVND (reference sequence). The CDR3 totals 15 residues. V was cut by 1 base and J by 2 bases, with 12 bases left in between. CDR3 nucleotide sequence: TGTGCCAGTAGTATAGCCGGCGGGGGCCCCTACGAGCAGTACTTC. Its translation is CASSIAGGGPYEQYF.

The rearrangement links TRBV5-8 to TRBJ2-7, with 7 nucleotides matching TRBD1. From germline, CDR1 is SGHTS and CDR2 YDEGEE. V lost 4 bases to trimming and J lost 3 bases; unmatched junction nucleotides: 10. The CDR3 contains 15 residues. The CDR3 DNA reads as TGTGCCAGCAGCCCCAGGATCAGGGGGATCTACGAGCAGTACTTC. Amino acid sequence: CASSPRIRGIYEQYF. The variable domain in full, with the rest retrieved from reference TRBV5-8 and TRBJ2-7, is EAGVTQSPTHLIKTRGQQATLRCSPISGHTSVYWYQQALGLGLQFLLWYDEGEERNRGNFPPRFSGRQFPNYSSELNVNALELEDSALYLCASSPRIRGIYEQYFGPGTRLTVT.

Here the CDR3 DNA reads TGTGCCAGCAGCCAACTTCGAGACACCGTCTATGGCTACACCTTC. As protein: CASSQLRDTVYGYTF. The V gene is TRBV11-2, the J gene TRBJ1-2, with D unclear. Trimming removed 5 bases at V and 4 bases at J, with 17 bases between. CDR3 length: 15 residues. Per germline, CDR1 SGHAT and CDR2 FQNNGV.

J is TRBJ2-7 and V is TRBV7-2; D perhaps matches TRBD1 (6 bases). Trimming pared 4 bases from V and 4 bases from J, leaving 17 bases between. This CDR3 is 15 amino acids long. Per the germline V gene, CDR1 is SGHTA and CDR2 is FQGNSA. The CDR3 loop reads CASSSPTGSYYEQYF. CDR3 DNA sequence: TGTGCCAGCAGCTCCCCTACAGGGTCCTATTACGAGCAGTACTTC.

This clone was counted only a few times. CDR3 DNA sequence: TGTGCCAGCAGCCTGAATATAGCGGGAGGGGAGACCCAGTACTTC. It is translated as CASSLNIAGGETQYF. The chain is built from TRBV14 and TRBJ2-5, with 11 bases lining up with TRBD2. The junction had 6 bases not matched to a gene; V was cut back by 4 bases and J by 5 bases. The CDR3 is 15 amino acids. Germline values: CDR1 SGHDN, CDR2 FVKESK.

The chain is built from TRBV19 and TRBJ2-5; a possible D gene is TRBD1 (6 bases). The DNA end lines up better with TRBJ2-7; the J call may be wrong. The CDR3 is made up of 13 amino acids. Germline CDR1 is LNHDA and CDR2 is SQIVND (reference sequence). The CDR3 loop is CASSITGIYEQYF. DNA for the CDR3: TGTGCCAGTAGTATTACAGGGATCTACGAGCAGTACTTC.

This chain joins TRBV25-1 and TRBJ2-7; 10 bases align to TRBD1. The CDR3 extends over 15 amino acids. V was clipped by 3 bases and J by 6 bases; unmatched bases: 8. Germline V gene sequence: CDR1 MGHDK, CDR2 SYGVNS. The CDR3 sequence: CASSELTGGMGEQYF. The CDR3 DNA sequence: TGTGCCAGCAGTGAGCTGACAGGGGGCATGGGCGAGCAGTACTTC.

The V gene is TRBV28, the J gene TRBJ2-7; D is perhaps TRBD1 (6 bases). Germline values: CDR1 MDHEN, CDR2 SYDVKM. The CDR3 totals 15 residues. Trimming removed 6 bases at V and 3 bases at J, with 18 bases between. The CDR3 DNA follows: TGTGCCAGCAGCGACTGGGGCAGGGGCTACTACGAGCAGTACTTC. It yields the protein CASSDWGRGYYEQYF.

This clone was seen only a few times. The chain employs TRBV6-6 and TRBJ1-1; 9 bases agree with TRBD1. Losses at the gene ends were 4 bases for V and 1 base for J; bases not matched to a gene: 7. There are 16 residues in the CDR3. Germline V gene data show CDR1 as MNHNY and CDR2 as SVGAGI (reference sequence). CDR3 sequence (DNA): TGTGCCAGCAGTTTAGGACAGGGGCGGCGGAACACTGAAGCTTTCTTT. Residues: CASSLGQGRRNTEAFF.

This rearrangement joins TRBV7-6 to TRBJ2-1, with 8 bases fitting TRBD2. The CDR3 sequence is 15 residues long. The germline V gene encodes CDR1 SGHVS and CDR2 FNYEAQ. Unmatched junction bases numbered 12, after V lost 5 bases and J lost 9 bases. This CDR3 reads CASSRTGGGPSEQFF. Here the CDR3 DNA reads TGTGCCAGCAGCCGGACGGGAGGGGGTCCTAGTGAGCAGTTCTTC.

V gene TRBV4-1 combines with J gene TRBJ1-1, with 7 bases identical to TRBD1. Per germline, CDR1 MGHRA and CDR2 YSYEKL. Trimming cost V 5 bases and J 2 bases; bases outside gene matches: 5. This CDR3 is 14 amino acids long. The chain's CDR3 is CASSMRTGNTEAFF. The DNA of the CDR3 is TGCGCCAGCAGCATGAGGACAGGCAACACTGAAGCTTTCTTT.

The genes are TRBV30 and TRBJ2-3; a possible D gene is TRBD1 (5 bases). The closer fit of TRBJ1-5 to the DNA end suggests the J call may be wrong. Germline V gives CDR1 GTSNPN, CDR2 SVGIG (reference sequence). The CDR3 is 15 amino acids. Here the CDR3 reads CAWSRGGTSTDTQHF. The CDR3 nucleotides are TGTGCCTGGAGTAGGGGCGGGACCTCCACAGATACGCAGCATTTT.

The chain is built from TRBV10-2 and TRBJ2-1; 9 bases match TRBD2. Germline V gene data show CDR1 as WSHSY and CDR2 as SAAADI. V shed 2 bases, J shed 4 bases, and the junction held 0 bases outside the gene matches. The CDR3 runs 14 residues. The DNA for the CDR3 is TGCGCCAGCAGTGAGCTAGCGGGGTACAATGAGCAGTTCTTC. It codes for CASSELAGYNEQFF.

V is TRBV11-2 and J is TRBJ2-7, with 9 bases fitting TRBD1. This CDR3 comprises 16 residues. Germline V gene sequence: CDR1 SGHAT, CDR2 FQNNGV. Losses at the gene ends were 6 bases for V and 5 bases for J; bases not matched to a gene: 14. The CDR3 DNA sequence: TGTGCCAGCAGGAGGGGGGGGACAGGGAAACCCCACGAGCAGTACTTC. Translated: CASRRGGTGKPHEQYF.

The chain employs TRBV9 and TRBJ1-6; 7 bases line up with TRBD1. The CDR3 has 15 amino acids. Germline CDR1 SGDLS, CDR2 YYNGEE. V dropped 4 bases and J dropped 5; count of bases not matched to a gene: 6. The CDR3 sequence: CASSYTGTDNSPLHF. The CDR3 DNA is TGTGCCAGCAGCTATACCGGGACAGATAATTCACCCCTCCACTTT.

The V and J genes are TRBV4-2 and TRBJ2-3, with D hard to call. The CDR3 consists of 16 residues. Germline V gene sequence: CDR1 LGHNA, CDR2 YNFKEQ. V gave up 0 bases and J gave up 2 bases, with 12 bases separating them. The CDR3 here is CASSQEPRPFTDTQYF. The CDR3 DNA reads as TGTGCCAGCAGCCAAGAACCGAGGCCCTTCACAGATACGCAGTATTTT.

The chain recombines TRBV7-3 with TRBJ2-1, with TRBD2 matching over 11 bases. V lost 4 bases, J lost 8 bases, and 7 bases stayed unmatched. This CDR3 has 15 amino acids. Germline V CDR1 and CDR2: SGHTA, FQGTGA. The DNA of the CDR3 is TGTGCCAGCAGCTATACTAGCGGGAGAGGTTATGAGCAGTTCTTC. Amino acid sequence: CASSYTSGRGYEQFF. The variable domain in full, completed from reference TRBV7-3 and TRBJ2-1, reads GAGVSQTPSNKVTEKGKYVELRCDPISGHTALYWYRQSLGQGPEFLIYFQGTGAADDSGLPNDRFFAVRPEGSVSTLKIQRTERGDSAVYLCASSYTSGRGYEQFFGPGTRLTVL.

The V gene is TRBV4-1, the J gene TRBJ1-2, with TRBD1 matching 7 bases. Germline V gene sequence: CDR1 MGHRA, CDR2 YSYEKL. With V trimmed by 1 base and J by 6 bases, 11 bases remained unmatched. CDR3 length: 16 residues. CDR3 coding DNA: TGCGCCAGCAGCCAAGTAGCCGACAGGGAAGTGGATGGCTACACCTTC. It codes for CASSQVADREVDGYTF.

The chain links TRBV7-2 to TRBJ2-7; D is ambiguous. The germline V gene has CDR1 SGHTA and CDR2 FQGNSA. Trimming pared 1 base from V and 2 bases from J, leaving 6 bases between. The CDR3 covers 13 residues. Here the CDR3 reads CASSLGGTYEQYF. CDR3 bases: TGTGCCAGCAGCTTAGGCGGAACCTACGAGCAGTACTTC.

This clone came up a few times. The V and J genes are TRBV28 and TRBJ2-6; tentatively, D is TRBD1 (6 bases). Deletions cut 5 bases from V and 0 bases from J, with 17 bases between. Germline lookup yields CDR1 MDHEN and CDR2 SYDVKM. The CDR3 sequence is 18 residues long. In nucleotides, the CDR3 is TGTGCCAGCAGTCCCTTTCAGGGGTACAGCTCTGGGGCCAACGTCCTGACTTTC. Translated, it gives CASSPFQGYSSGANVLTF. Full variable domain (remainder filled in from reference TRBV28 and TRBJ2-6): DVKVTQSSRYLVKRTGEKVFLECVQDMDHENMFWYRQDPGLGLRLIYFSYDVKMKEKGDIPEGYSVSREKKERFSLILESASTNQTSMYLCASSPFQGYSSGANVLTFGAGSRLTVL.

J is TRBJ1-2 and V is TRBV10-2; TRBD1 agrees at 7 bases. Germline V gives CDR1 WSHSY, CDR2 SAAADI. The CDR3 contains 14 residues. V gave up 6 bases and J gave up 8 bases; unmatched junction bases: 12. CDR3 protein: CASRDRAISEGYTF. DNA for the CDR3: TGCGCCAGCAGAGACAGGGCGATCTCGGAGGGCTACACCTTC.